Below, 24 T cell receptor beta chains from the same sample are listed, as sequenced in a study of human T cells and chemical hapten exposure. Time point indicated: patch test 3, about 24 weeks after DPC sensitization. As for treatment: therapeutic diphenylcyclopropenone sensitization with weekly scalp DPC. Unfractionated whole blood served as the source for total RNA extraction. One entry per CDR3 protein, called by TCRdb with MiXCR from the RACE reads. The sample yields around 40,000 distinct CDR3 sequences, 10% to 15% seen once. This specimen was whole blood, taken in connection with sensitization to the hapten diphenylcyclopropenone (DPC). The receptors were sampled from a woman in her 40s with alopecia areata. Some clones in this sample may be carry-over from other donors' samples.

Worth noting for this clonotype: A junction end diverges from the germline sequence, so it may reflect a read error. This chain links TRBV29-1 with TRBJ1-3, with 7 bases that match TRBD1. Germline CDR1 and CDR2: SQVTM and ANQGSEA. CDR3 length equals 15 residues. CDR3 bases: TGCAGCGGTTCTACAGGGGCGGCCTCTGGAAACACCTTATATTTT. It encodes CSGSTGAASGNTLYF.

The chain has TRBV19 and TRBJ2-1; the D is unclear. The germline V and J ends were trimmed by 1 base and 0 bases, with 7 bases remaining between them. The CDR3 has 15 residues. Germline V gives CDR1 LNHDA, CDR2 SQIVND (reference sequence). CDR3 protein: CASSIVGYSYNEQFF. The CDR3 DNA follows: TGTGCCAGTAGTATAGTGGGCTACTCCTACAATGAGCAGTTCTTC.

The J gene is TRBJ2-5, the V gene TRBV11-2, with D possibly being TRBD1 or TRBD2 (5 bases each). The length of the CDR3 is 16 residues. Trimming took off 1 base at V and 5 bases at J, with 17 bases between the two ends. Germline V CDR1 and CDR2: SGHAT, FQNNGV. This CDR3 reads CASSLAAGTEGETQYF. As DNA, the CDR3 is TGTGCCAGCAGCTTAGCAGCCGGGACCGAGGGGGAGACCCAGTACTTC.

This chain joins TRBV5-1 and TRBJ2-6, with unresolved D. This CDR3 has 16 amino acids. The V gene lost 1 base and the J gene lost 0 bases, with 8 bases spanning the gap. CDR1 is SGHRS, CDR2 YFSETQ, per germline. The CDR3 sequence: CASSLTQSSGANVLTF. The CDR3 DNA reads TGCGCCAGCAGCTTGACACAAAGCTCTGGGGCCAACGTCCTGACTTTC.

This clonotype was seen more than once but under ten times. The CDR3 DNA reads as TGTGCCATCAGCCCAGACTACTTTGAGCAGTTCTTC. It is translated as CAISPDYFEQFF. The gene calls are TRBV10-3 and TRBJ2-1, with D possibly TRBD2 on 5 matching bases. Per the germline V gene, CDR1 is ENHRY and CDR2 is SYGVKD. Trimming took off 6 bases at V and 9 bases at J, with 12 bases between the two ends. The length of the CDR3 is 12 residues.

V is TRBV29-1 and J is TRBJ2-7; TRBD1 or TRBD2 may be the D gene (5 bases each). The length of the CDR3 is 12 residues. Deletions cut 7 bases from V and 0 bases from J, with 10 bases between. The germline gives CDR1 SQVTM, CDR2 ANQGSEA. The CDR3 sequence is CSARENSYEQYF. The CDR3 region has the DNA TGCAGCGCCAGGGAGAACTCCTACGAGCAGTACTTC.

In its sample, this clonotype was seen a few times. The chain couples TRBV27 to TRBJ1-1; tentatively, D is TRBD1 (6 bases). CDR3 length equals 14 residues. Deletions cut 1 base from V and 5 bases from J, with 11 bases between. From germline, CDR1 is MNHEY and CDR2 SMNVEV (reference sequence). The CDR3 nucleotides read TGTGCCAGCAGTTTATATCAGGGGAATACTGAAGCTTTCTTT. Translation: CASSLYQGNTEAFF.

About this clonotype: Being one base from a much bigger clone, this may be a read error. In DNA form, the CDR3 reads TGTTCCATTACTGGAGGGACAGATACGCAGTATTTT. It codes for CSITGGTDTQYF. V gene TRBV10-3 combines with J gene TRBJ2-3; D is perhaps TRBD2 (6 bases). CDR1 and CDR2 (germline): ENHRY, SYGVKD. The CDR3 is made up of 12 amino acids.

This clonotype was observed a few times. The chain employs TRBV28 and TRBJ2-7, with TRBD1 identical over 7 bases. The CDR3 runs to 15 residues. The V segment lost 7 bases and the J segment 5 bases; nucleotides outside the gene matches: 14. CDR1 MDHEN and CDR2 SYDVKM come from the germline V gene. CDR3 protein: CASTPAPGQSDEQYF. CDR3 bases: TGTGCCAGCACGCCCGCTCCGGGACAGTCTGACGAGCAGTACTTC.

This clonotype was seen repeatedly, ten times or more. The chain's CDR3 is CASSVVSGSYNEQFF. The CDR3 DNA reads as TGTGCCAGCAGCGTAGTGTCGGGTTCCTACAATGAGCAGTTCTTC. The chain has TRBV9 and TRBJ2-1; D gene uncertain. V lost 0 bases, J lost 1 base, and 8 bases lay in between. The CDR3 is 15 amino acids. CDR1 and CDR2 (germline): SGDLS, YYNGEE.

This clonotype was counted a few times. The chain combines TRBV29-1 with TRBJ2-3; TRBD2 matches 7 bases. In germline, CDR1 is SQVTM, CDR2 ANQGSEA. There are 13 residues in the CDR3. V was pared by 5 bases and J by 3 bases, with 5 bases of the junction left unmatched. CDR3 nucleotides: TGCAGCGTTCTCCCGGGGGGAACAGATACGCAGTATTTT. It specifies CSVLPGGTDTQYF.

This clonotype occurred many times. The chain links TRBV28 to TRBJ2-7; possibly TRBD1 or TRBD2 for D (6 bases each). Germline V lookup: CDR1 MDHEN, CDR2 SYDVKM. The V gene lost 2 bases and the J gene lost 4 bases, with 9 bases spanning the gap. The CDR3 has 13 residues. The CDR3 DNA follows: TGTGCCAGCAGTTTAGGGGGGCAATACGAGCAGTACTTC. Amino acids: CASSLGGQYEQYF.

This clonotype was found many times. V is TRBV6-6 and J is TRBJ2-7, with a weak D call TRBD1 (6 bases). CDR1 MNHNY and CDR2 SVGAGI come from the germline V gene (reference sequence). The CDR3 extends over 14 amino acids. With 7 bases removed from V and 0 bases from J, the gap between germline ends came to 13 bases. In DNA, the CDR3 is TGTGCCAGCACCAAGACAGGAGGCTCCTACGAGCAGTACTTC. Translated: CASTKTGGSYEQYF.

This chain joins TRBV28 and TRBJ2-3; perhaps TRBD1 as D (5 bases). The V end was cut by 10 bases, the J end by 0 bases, with 11 bases between. The CDR3 length is 13 residues. Germline-derived CDR1 and CDR2 are MDHEN and SYDVKM. The CDR3 region has the DNA TGTGCCACCGCGCCAGGGAGCACAGATACGCAGTATTTT. This sequence encodes CATAPGSTDTQYF.

This clonotype was picked up many times. V is TRBV29-1 and J is TRBJ2-6, with no clear D. The CDR3 has 14 amino acids. Between the trimmed V and J ends, which lost 2 bases and 3 bases, there was a span of 8 bases. Germline CDR1 reads SQVTM; CDR2 reads ANQGSEA. The CDR3 DNA reads as TGCAGCGTTGAAACAGAGCTTGGGGCCAACGTCCTGACTTTC. It encodes CSVETELGANVLTF.

This clonotype was seen a few times. Here the CDR3 DNA reads TGTGCCAGCAGTCTTGCCGGACAGGGGAACCACGAGCAGTACTTC. Protein product: CASSLAGQGNHEQYF. This rearrangement joins TRBV5-5 to TRBJ2-7, with TRBD1 identical over 9 bases. This CDR3 is 15 amino acids long. Germline-derived CDR1 and CDR2 are SGHKS and YYEKEE (reference sequence). The V segment lost 5 bases and the J segment 5 bases; nucleotides outside the gene matches: 11.

This clonotype was observed many times. The chain recombines TRBV6-2 or TRBV6-3 with TRBJ1-1, with a weak D call TRBD1 (5 bases). This CDR3 spans 15 amino acids. Germline CDR1 MNHEY, CDR2 SVGEGT. V lost 6 bases to trimming and J lost 5 bases, with 19 bases between them. Here the CDR3 reads CASRDTGAGSTEAFF. In DNA, the CDR3 is TGTGCCAGCAGAGATACAGGAGCTGGTTCGACTGAAGCTTTCTTT.

This clonotype came up many times. V is TRBV28 and J is TRBJ1-1; D unresolved. The ends were cut back, 8 bases at V and 8 bases at J, with 12 bases in the middle. The germline CDR1 and CDR2 sequences are MDHEN and SYDVKM. This CDR3 region has 11 residues. In DNA, the CDR3 is TGTGCCAGCTCTATTGCGGTGGAAGCTTTCTTT. Protein sequence: CASSIAVEAFF. The whole variable domain, remainder taken from reference TRBV28 and TRBJ1-1, is DVKVTQSSRYLVKRTGEKVFLECVQDMDHENMFWYRQDPGLGLRLIYFSYDVKMKEKGDIPEGYSVSREKKERFSLILESASTNQTSMYLCASSIAVEAFFGQGTRLTVV.

This chain links TRBV29-1 with TRBJ1-2, with D tentatively TRBD1 (5 bases). The CDR3 totals 13 residues. Germline loops: CDR1 SQVTM, CDR2 ANQGSEA. V lost 5 bases, J lost 10 bases, and 20 bases lay in between. CDR3 nucleotides: TGCAGCGTTCGTGGGGGAGGGATGGCCCCCTACACCTTC. Protein product: CSVRGGGMAPYTF.

This clonotype has just a few counts. The chain couples TRBV15 to TRBJ2-1; perhaps TRBD1 as D (6 bases). Trimming shortened V by 5 bases and J by 10 bases, and 18 bases separated the two germline ends. CDR1 and CDR2 from the germline V gene are LNHNV and YYDKDF (reference sequence). The CDR3 has 14 residues. The CDR3 nucleotides read TGTGCCACCAGCGGTACTACAGGGCTAGCCGAGCAGTTCTTC. This codes for CATSGTTGLAEQFF.

V gene TRBV5-1 combines with J gene TRBJ2-1; 8 bases match TRBD1. The V gene's germline CDR1 is SGHRS and CDR2 YFSETQ. The CDR3 totals 16 residues. The junction had 10 bases not matched to a gene; V was cut back by 4 bases and J by 4 bases. The CDR3, as DNA: TGCGCCAGCAGCCCCCAGATGACAGGGGAGTACAATGAGCAGTTCTTC. Amino acid sequence: CASSPQMTGEYNEQFF.

This clonotype was counted only a few times. This chain uses TRBV27 with TRBJ2-2; TRBD1 might be the D (6 bases). V lost 2 bases and J lost 5, with 12 bases in between. Germline-derived CDR1 and CDR2 are MNHEY and SMNVEV (reference sequence). The CDR3 has 15 residues. The CDR3 reads CASSLRRGGTGELFF. The CDR3 bases are TGTGCCAGCAGTTTACGCAGGGGCGGGACCGGGGAGCTGTTTTTT.

The chain combines TRBV27 with TRBJ2-1, with TRBD2 identical over 14 bases. There are 15 residues in the CDR3. From germline, CDR1 is MNHEY and CDR2 SMNVEV (reference sequence). V lost 5 bases to trimming and J lost 7 bases; unmatched junction nucleotides: 4. As DNA, the CDR3 is TGTGCCAGCAGTCCCGGGACTAGCGGGAGAAATGAGCAGTTCTTC. Translation: CASSPGTSGRNEQFF.

This clonotype has at least ten counts. J is TRBJ1-1 and V is TRBV7-8; unclear D gene. Trimming shortened V by 1 base and J by 5 bases, and 8 bases separated the two germline ends. Germline loops: CDR1 SGHVS, CDR2 FQNEAQ. The CDR3 is 13 amino acids. The DNA of the CDR3 is TGTGCCAGCAGCTTAGAGGGAGGGACTGAAGCTTTCTTT. It yields the protein CASSLEGGTEAFF.